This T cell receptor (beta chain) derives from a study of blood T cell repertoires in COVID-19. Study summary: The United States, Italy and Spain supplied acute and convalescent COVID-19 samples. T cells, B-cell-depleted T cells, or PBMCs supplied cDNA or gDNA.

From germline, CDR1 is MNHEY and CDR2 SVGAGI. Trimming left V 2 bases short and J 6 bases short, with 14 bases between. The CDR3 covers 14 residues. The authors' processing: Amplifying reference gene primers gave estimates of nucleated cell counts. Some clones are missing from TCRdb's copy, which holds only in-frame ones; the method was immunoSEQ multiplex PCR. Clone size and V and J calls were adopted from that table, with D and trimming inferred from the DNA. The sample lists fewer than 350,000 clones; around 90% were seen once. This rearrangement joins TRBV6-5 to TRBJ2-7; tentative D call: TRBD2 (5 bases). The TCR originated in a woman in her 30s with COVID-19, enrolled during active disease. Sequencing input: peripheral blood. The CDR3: CASSYSGPSGEQYF. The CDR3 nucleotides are TGTGCCAGCAGTTACAGCGGCCCCTCAGGCGAGCAGTACTTC.